Presented here are 18 T cell receptor beta chains from one specimen sequenced in a study of T cell responses to AZD1222 COVID-19 vaccine. Measured with immunoSEQ multiplex PCR; TCRdb has only the in-frame clones, and not every one. The repertoire includes 110,000 to 150,000 clones, more than 85% of them detected once, and around 2.7% sits in the top ten. Sequenced material: peripheral blood, taken on day 0 of AZD1222 vaccination. These TCRs come from an adult in good health.

The rearrangement uses TRBV9 and TRBJ2-1; D is perhaps TRBD1 or TRBD2 (5 bases each). This CDR3 is built from 15 residues. CDR1 and CDR2 from the germline V gene are SGDLS and YYNGEE. V was trimmed by 3 bases and J by 3 bases, leaving 13 bases between them. Written as DNA, the CDR3 is TGTGCCAGCAGCGACAAGGGACGGTACTACAATGAGCAGTTCTTC. Translated: CASSDKGRYYNEQFF. Full variable domain (remainder filled in from reference TRBV9 and TRBJ2-1): DSGVTQTPKHLITATGQRVTLRCSPRSGDLSVYWYQQSLDQGLQFLIQYYNGEERAKGNILERFSAQQFPDLHSELNLSSLELGDSALYFCASSDKGRYYNEQFFGPGTRLTVL.

This clone was observed a single time. The chain uses TRBV2 and TRBJ2-1; 9 bases map to TRBD2. Trimming removed 6 bases from V and 0 bases from J; junction bases left unmatched: 6. In germline, CDR1 is SNHLY, CDR2 FYNNEI. CDR3 size: 16 residues. CDR3: CASSASGGHSYNEQFF. The CDR3 bases are TGTGCCAGCAGCGCAAGCGGGGGGCACTCCTACAATGAGCAGTTCTTC.

This chain uses TRBV5-4 with TRBJ1-1; 7 bases line up with TRBD1. Trimming cost V 0 bases and J 9 bases; bases outside gene matches: 11. This CDR3 spans 15 amino acids. Germline CDR1 and CDR2: SGHNT and YYREEE (reference sequence). For the CDR3, the DNA is TGTGCCAGCAGCTTGGTTGGAGGGGGCGCGGTCAAAGCTTTCTTT. It codes for CASSLVGGGAVKAFF.

The chain links TRBV7-9 to TRBJ1-5; D remains unclear. This CDR3 contains 15 residues. The V gene lost 6 bases and the J gene lost 9 bases, with 21 bases spanning the gap. The germline V gene encodes CDR1 SEHNR and CDR2 FQNEAQ (reference sequence). The CDR3 spells CASSFGSGEGGPQHF. In DNA form, the CDR3 reads TGTGCCAGCAGTTTTGGGTCGGGTGAGGGCGGGCCCCAGCATTTT.

This chain's CDR3 is CATSRAWGSNQPQHF. For the CDR3, the DNA is TGTGCCACCAGCAGGGCGTGGGGGAGCAATCAGCCCCAGCATTTT. This chain joins TRBV15 and TRBJ1-5; D may be TRBD1 (5 bases). From germline, CDR1 is LNHNV and CDR2 YYDKDF (reference sequence). CDR3 length: 15 amino acids. V lost 3 bases and J 1 base, leaving 10 bases between the germline ends.

This clone was detected once. The chain employs TRBV7-8 and TRBJ1-2; D might be TRBD1 (6 bases). CDR1 SGHVS and CDR2 FQNEAQ come from the germline V gene. Trimming shortened V by 5 bases and J by 8 bases, and 15 bases separated the two germline ends. The CDR3 runs to 13 residues. CDR3 sequence: CASSPEGVSGYTF. CDR3 bases: TGTGCCAGCAGCCCAGAGGGGGTATCGGGCTACACCTTC.

This rearrangement joins TRBV7-9 to TRBJ2-3, with D possibly being TRBD2 (5 bases). Germline V gene data show CDR1 as SEHNR and CDR2 as FQNEAQ (reference sequence). The CDR3 is 14 amino acids. V was trimmed by 2 bases and J by 2 bases, leaving 8 bases between them. The DNA for the CDR3 is TGTGCCAGCAGCTTAAAACTAGACACAGATACGCAGTATTTT. This translates into CASSLKLDTDTQYF.

The gene calls are TRBV6-5 and TRBJ1-5, with a tentative D call TRBD1 (5 bases). The V and J ends lost 3 bases and 3 bases respectively, with 9 bases between them. The germline V gene has CDR1 MNHEY and CDR2 SVGAGI. This CDR3 region has 14 residues. In DNA, the CDR3 is TGTGCCAGCAGTTATAGGGGAAACAATCAGCCCCAGCATTTT. This translates into CASSYRGNNQPQHF.

V usage is TRBV13 and J usage is TRBJ2-7; D may be TRBD2 (5 bases). This CDR3 has 15 residues. V dropped 5 bases and J dropped 0 bases, with 14 bases sitting between them. CDR1 is PRHDT and CDR2 is FYEKMQ in the germline V gene (reference sequence). In nucleotides, the CDR3 is TGTGCCAGCAGCCCCCGGCGGGCCAGCTCCTACGAGCAGTACTTC. This gives the protein CASSPRRASSYEQYF.

The chain links TRBV28 to TRBJ1-4, with D possibly TRBD1 on 5 matching bases. Germline CDR1 MDHEN, CDR2 SYDVKM. Trimming shortened V by 8 bases and J by 8 bases, and 24 bases separated the two germline ends. The CDR3 runs 16 residues. The CDR3 spells CASLGGGWGRREKLFF. The CDR3 bases are TGTGCCAGCCTGGGGGGTGGTTGGGGACGTCGGGAAAAACTGTTTTTT.

The chain carries TRBV18 and TRBJ1-2; TRBD1 matches at 8 bases. CDR1 and CDR2 (germline): KGHSH, LQKENI. This CDR3 is built from 13 residues. V shed 5 bases, J shed 3 bases, and the junction held 2 bases outside the gene matches. The CDR3 sequence: CASSVTGDYGYTF. CDR3 nucleotide sequence: TGTGCCAGCTCAGTGACAGGGGACTATGGCTACACCTTC. The variable domain in full, with the rest retrieved from reference TRBV18 and TRBJ1-2, is NAGVMQNPRHLVRRRGQEARLRCSPMKGHSHVYWYRQLPEEGLKFMVYLQKENIIDESGMPKERFSAEFPKEGPSILRIQQVVRGDSAAYFCASSVTGDYGYTFGSGTRLTVV.

The chain joins TRBV4-2 to TRBJ1-2; TRBD1 might be the D (5 bases). CDR3 length equals 14 residues. Germline CDR1 reads LGHNA; CDR2 reads YNFKEQ. Between the trimmed V and J ends, which lost 3 bases and 6 bases, there was a span of 14 bases. In DNA form, the CDR3 reads TGTGCCAGCAGCCATCAAGGGGTGCCGGATGGCTACACCTTC. This encodes CASSHQGVPDGYTF.

J is TRBJ2-1 and V is TRBV6-5, with 8 bases identical to TRBD2. With V trimmed by 11 bases and J by 0 bases, 9 bases remained unmatched. In germline, CDR1 is MNHEY, CDR2 SVGAGI. The length of the CDR3 is 15 residues. This CDR3 reads CASGRGTSSYNEQFF. The CDR3 bases are TGTGCCTCGGGGAGGGGGACTAGCTCCTACAATGAGCAGTTCTTC.

This sequence joins TRBV6-4 and TRBJ2-1; D could derive from TRBD1 or TRBD2 (5 bases each). Germline lookup yields CDR1 MRHNA and CDR2 SNTAGT. Trimming cost V 4 bases and J 0 bases, with 13 bases left between them. The CDR3 is 16 residues long. CDR3 sequence reads: CASSAMGTSSYNEQFF. CDR3 bases: TGTGCCAGCAGTGCGATGGGGACCAGCTCCTACAATGAGCAGTTCTTC.

The chain carries TRBV7-9 and TRBJ2-7; 13 positions match TRBD2. Germline CDR1 SEHNR, CDR2 FQNEAQ (reference sequence). Losses at the gene ends were 4 bases for V and 2 bases for J; bases not matched to a gene: 5. There are 16 residues in the CDR3. The CDR3 DNA reads as TGTGCCAGCAGCTCCCCGACTAGCGGGAGGCCCTACGAGCAGTACTTC. It yields the protein CASSSPTSGRPYEQYF. The full variable domain, completed using reference TRBV7-9 and TRBJ2-7, is DTGVSQNPRHKITKRGQNVTFRCDPISEHNRLYWYRQTLGQGPEFLTYFQNEAQLEKSRLLSDRFSAERPKGSFSTLEIQRTEQGDSAMYLCASSSPTSGRPYEQYFGPGTRLTVT.

The CDR3 bases are TGTGCCAGCAGCGTAGATTTTAAAGGGGGTGGCTACACCTTC. Amino acid sequence: CASSVDFKGGGYTF. The chain joins TRBV9 to TRBJ1-2; TRBD1 might be the D (6 bases). The CDR3 has 14 amino acids. V shed 0 bases and J shed 7 bases, with 13 bases lying between them. The germline gives CDR1 SGDLS, CDR2 YYNGEE.

The chain combines TRBV5-1 with TRBJ1-3; the D is unclear. V was clipped by 1 base and J by 0 bases, with 5 bases between them. CDR3 length: 14 residues. CDR1 SGHRS and CDR2 YFSETQ come from the germline V gene. The CDR3 here is CASSLRPSGNTIYF. Here the CDR3 DNA reads TGCGCCAGCAGCTTGAGGCCCTCTGGAAACACCATATATTTT.

Remarks on this clone: The sample carries other DNA sequences with the same CDR3. The gene calls are TRBV11-2 and TRBJ1-3; D is uncertain. Germline V gives CDR1 SGHAT, CDR2 FQNNGV. The CDR3 is made up of 11 amino acids. Trimming took off 3 bases at V and 7 bases at J, with 4 bases between the two ends. The CDR3 protein is CASSFGNTIYF. The CDR3 bases are TGTGCCAGCAGCTTTGGGAACACCATATATTTT.